This T cell receptor (beta chain) was identified in a study of T cells after yellow fever vaccination. Whole-study findings and limits: Reappearance after the booster was seen for most primary-vaccination clones, at 96% CD4 and about 90% CD8. Researchers report a weaker secondary response that nonetheless peaked faster, day 5 versus 15.

TCRdb re-analysed the 5' RACE reads in MiXCR, keeping a single row per CDR3 protein. Of some 240,000 distinct CDR3 sequences listed, approximately 3.8% are singletons. This clonotype was seen ten or more times. Its antigen is unidentified. Germline CDR1 SQVTM, CDR2 ANQGSEA. V gave up 4 bases and J gave up 4 bases, with 5 bases separating them. The CDR3 has 11 amino acids. The sequences come from PBMCs, collected 15 days after the yellow fever booster vaccination. V and J are TRBV29-1 and TRBJ2-1; D gene uncertain. This TCR was recovered from a man between 18 and 29 years old who received the YFV17D yellow fever vaccine. This CDR3 is CSVGRYNEQFF. The CDR3 DNA follows: TGCAGCGTTGGAAGGTACAATGAGCAGTTCTTC.